Listed below are T cell receptor beta chains from one sample, sequenced in a study of STAT5B mutations in CD4+ large granular lymphocyte leukemia. TCRdb keeps only in-frame clones here, not all; method: immunoSEQ multiplex PCR. The data contain around 25,000 clones, 72% of them singletons. The sample taken for sequencing was CD4+ T cells from blood buffy coats. The receptors stem from a human donor in good health. Each CDR3 is given with its conserved first and last residue. Fields, in order: V gene, J gene, clone size, D gene, CDR3 DNA, CDR3 protein. D genes are given only for firm matches. Clone size is not always given. Where it is, it says once, few, many or a class for expanded clones.

V gene: TRBV6-6; J gene: TRBJ2-5; clone size: .; D gene: TRBD2; CDR3 DNA: TGTGCCAGCAGGTACCACGGACTAGCGGGGGAGACCCAGTACTTC; CDR3 protein: CASRYHGLAGETQYF
V gene: TRBV6-5; J gene: TRBJ1-2; clone size: .; D gene: .; CDR3 DNA: TGTGCCAGCAGTTACGACATCTATGGCTACACCTTC; CDR3 protein: CASSYDIYGYTF
V gene: TRBV19; J gene: TRBJ1-1; clone size: few; D gene: TRBD1; CDR3 DNA: TGTGCCAGTATGTTGGGACAGGTCAACACTGAAGCTTTCTTT; CDR3 protein: CASMLGQVNTEAFF
V gene: TRBV28; J gene: TRBJ1-2; clone size: .; D gene: .; CDR3 DNA: TGTGCCAGCAGTCCGACACAAACAGGGAATTGGCTAGGCTACACCTTC; CDR3 protein: CASSPTQTGNWLGYTF
V gene: TRBV29-1; J gene: TRBJ2-2; clone size: .; D gene: .; CDR3 DNA: TGCAGCGTTAGGGACACCGGGGAGCTGTTTTTT; CDR3 protein: CSVRDTGELFF
V gene: TRBV30; J gene: TRBJ2-1; clone size: .; D gene: TRBD2; CDR3 DNA: TGTGCCTTACGGGGAACGGGGGGGAGCTCCTACAGTGAGCAGTTCTTC; CDR3 protein: CALRGTGGSSYSEQFF
V gene: TRBV13; J gene: TRBJ2-7; clone size: .; D gene: .; CDR3 DNA: TGTGCCAGCAGCTCGTACGCCGGGACACAAAACTACGAGCAGTACTTC; CDR3 protein: CASSSYAGTQNYEQYF
V gene: TRBV18; J gene: TRBJ2-7; clone size: .; D gene: .; CDR3 DNA: TGTGCCAGCTCACCTTATCGGGGGCCCATACCCCCCTACGAGCAGTACTTC; CDR3 protein: CASSPYRGPIPPYEQYF
V gene: TRBV29-1; J gene: TRBJ2-2; clone size: .; D gene: .; CDR3 DNA: TGCAGCGCGAGGGAGCTTAACACCGGGGAGCTGTTTTTT; CDR3 protein: CSARELNTGELFF
V gene: TRBV6-6; J gene: TRBJ2-3; clone size: .; D gene: .; CDR3 DNA: TGTGCCAGCAGTTACTCGTGGACTTCAGATACGCAGTATTTT; CDR3 protein: CASSYSWTSDTQYF
V gene: TRBV9; J gene: TRBJ1-4; clone size: once; D gene: .; CDR3 DNA: TGTGCCAGCAGCGTAGGGGCAGGAGTTGGGGAAAAACTGTTTTTT; CDR3 protein: CASSVGAGVGEKLFF
V gene: TRBV18; J gene: TRBJ2-2; clone size: .; D gene: TRBD1; CDR3 DNA: TGTGCCAGCTCACCATTACAGGGGCTGGGCACCGGGGAGCTGTTTTTT; CDR3 protein: CASSPLQGLGTGELFF
V gene: TRBV30; J gene: TRBJ1-3; clone size: .; D gene: .; CDR3 DNA: TGTGCCTGGAGTGTACTCGTAGGGGTTGGAAACACCATATATTTT; CDR3 protein: CAWSVLVGVGNTIYF
V gene: TRBV29-1; J gene: TRBJ1-2; clone size: .; D gene: .; CDR3 DNA: TGCAGCGTTTTAGGGGTCGGGGGCTACACCTTC; CDR3 protein: CSVLGVGGYTF
V gene: TRBV9; J gene: TRBJ2-5; clone size: .; D gene: TRBD2; CDR3 DNA: TGTGCCAGCAGCGTAAGGGAGGGTAGCCAAGAGACCCAGTACTTC; CDR3 protein: CASSVREGSQETQYF
V gene: TRBV6-1; J gene: TRBJ2-2; clone size: .; D gene: .; CDR3 DNA: TGTGCCAGCTGTGAAAGAGGGAACACCGGGGAGCTGTTTTTT; CDR3 protein: CASCERGNTGELFF
V gene: TRBV7-2; J gene: TRBJ1-6; clone size: .; D gene: TRBD1; CDR3 DNA: TGTGCCAGCAGCTTAGCGGGGACAGGGACTTCACCCCTCCACTTT; CDR3 protein: CASSLAGTGTSPLHF
V gene: TRBV15; J gene: TRBJ1-1; clone size: .; D gene: TRBD1; CDR3 DNA: TGTGCCACCAGCAGAGATGGACAGGTGAACACTGAAGCTTTCTTT; CDR3 protein: CATSRDGQVNTEAFF
V gene: TRBV6-5; J gene: TRBJ2-7; clone size: .; D gene: TRBD2; CDR3 DNA: TGTGCCAGCAGTACTAGCGGGGGAACCTACGAGCAGTACTTC; CDR3 protein: CASSTSGGTYEQYF
V gene: TRBV6-5; J gene: TRBJ2-7; clone size: .; D gene: TRBD1; CDR3 DNA: TGTGCCAGCAGTGTCGGCGGTCAGGGGGTGCGTGAGCAGTACTTC; CDR3 protein: CASSVGGQGVREQYF
V gene: TRBV4-1; J gene: TRBJ1-1; clone size: few; D gene: TRBD1; CDR3 DNA: TGCGCCAGCAGCCAAGATGAGGCAGGGGGAACTGAAGCTTTCTTT; CDR3 protein: CASSQDEAGGTEAFF
V gene: TRBV5-1; J gene: TRBJ2-1; clone size: .; D gene: TRBD2; CDR3 DNA: TGCGCCAGCAGCTCCCTAGCGGGGGGGGGCTACAATGAGCAGTTCTTC; CDR3 protein: CASSSLAGGGYNEQFF
V gene: TRBV7-9; J gene: TRBJ2-6; clone size: few; D gene: .; CDR3 DNA: TGTGCCAGCAGCCTGACTTTCTCTGGGGCCAACGTCCTGACTTTC; CDR3 protein: CASSLTFSGANVLTF
V gene: TRBV19; J gene: TRBJ1-2; clone size: few; D gene: .; CDR3 DNA: TGTGCCAGTAGTATCTCGTTTTTTCGGGGGATGGCCTATGGCTACACCTTC; CDR3 protein: CASSISFFRGMAYGYTF
V gene: TRBV7-9; J gene: TRBJ1-4; clone size: few; D gene: TRBD1; CDR3 DNA: TGTGCCAGCAGAACGACGTCCCGGGACAGGGGCGGGACTAATGAAAAACTGTTTTTT; CDR3 protein: CASRTTSRDRGGTNEKLFF
V gene: TRBV21-1; J gene: TRBJ1-2; clone size: .; D gene: .; CDR3 DNA: TGTGCCAGCAGCAAACGAGCGGACAGGGAAATGCCGAATGGCTACACCTTC; CDR3 protein: CASSKRADREMPNGYTF
V gene: TRBV14; J gene: TRBJ1-2; clone size: .; D gene: TRBD1; CDR3 DNA: TGTGCCAGCAGCCCCGGACAGGGGTATGGCTACACCTTC; CDR3 protein: CASSPGQGYGYTF
V gene: TRBV28; J gene: TRBJ2-2; clone size: .; D gene: .; CDR3 DNA: TGTGCCAGCAGTTTAGAGACTAGATCCCAGAACACCGGGGAGCTGTTTTTT; CDR3 protein: CASSLETRSQNTGELFF
V gene: TRBV5-1; J gene: TRBJ2-7; clone size: .; D gene: .; CDR3 DNA: TGCGCCAGCAGCAGCGGCCCGAGCTACGAGCAGTACTTC; CDR3 protein: CASSSGPSYEQYF
V gene: TRBV5-1; J gene: TRBJ1-1; clone size: .; D gene: .; CDR3 DNA: TGCGCCAGCAGCTTGGCTTCGGGTGGCACTGAAGCTTTCTTT; CDR3 protein: CASSLASGGTEAFF
V gene: TRBV11-2; J gene: TRBJ2-2; clone size: .; D gene: TRBD1; CDR3 DNA: TGTGCCAGCAGCTATTACAGGGGTGGAACCGGGGAGCTGTTTTTT; CDR3 protein: CASSYYRGGTGELFF
V gene: TRBV28; J gene: TRBJ1-1; clone size: .; D gene: .; CDR3 DNA: TGTGCCAGCAGATCATTTCGGACTGAAGCTTTCTTT; CDR3 protein: CASRSFRTEAFF
V gene: TRBV7-9; J gene: TRBJ1-1; clone size: .; D gene: .; CDR3 DNA: TGTGCCAGCAGCTTAGCCAGGGGCCCAAACACTGAAGCTTTCTTT; CDR3 protein: CASSLARGPNTEAFF
V gene: TRBV4-1; J gene: TRBJ2-3; clone size: .; D gene: .; CDR3 DNA: TGCGCCAGCAACCCCCCGAACACAGATACGCAGTATTTT; CDR3 protein: CASNPPNTDTQYF
V gene: TRBV28; J gene: TRBJ1-1; clone size: .; D gene: TRBD1; CDR3 DNA: TGTGCCAGCAGTTCTACCGGGACAGGGAATACTGAAGCTTTCTTT; CDR3 protein: CASSSTGTGNTEAFF
V gene: TRBV5-5; J gene: TRBJ1-5; clone size: .; D gene: TRBD1; CDR3 DNA: TGTGCCAGCAGCGGGGGGGACAGGGGTCAGCCCCAGCATTTT; CDR3 protein: CASSGGDRGQPQHF
V gene: TRBV7-9; J gene: TRBJ2-7; clone size: .; D gene: .; CDR3 DNA: TGTGCCAGCAGCTTAGGCCAGAACTCCTACGAGCAGTACTTC; CDR3 protein: CASSLGQNSYEQYF
V gene: TRBV7-2; J gene: TRBJ2-2; clone size: few; D gene: TRBD2; CDR3 DNA: TGTGCCAGCAGCTTAGGCACTAGCGGGGCTAACACCGGGGAGCTGTTTTTT; CDR3 protein: CASSLGTSGANTGELFF
V gene: TRBV12-5; J gene: TRBJ2-3; clone size: .; D gene: .; CDR3 DNA: TGTGCTAGTGGTTTGCCCGTTGGGGGCAAAGATACGCAGTATTTT; CDR3 protein: CASGLPVGGKDTQYF
V gene: TRBV7-8; J gene: TRBJ2-5; clone size: .; D gene: .; CDR3 DNA: TGTGCCAGCAGCTCCAGACGGTGGAACCAAGAGACCCAGTACTTC; CDR3 protein: CASSSRRWNQETQYF
V gene: TRBV11-2; J gene: TRBJ1-2; clone size: few; D gene: .; CDR3 DNA: TGTGCCAGCAGCCAGGCCCGTAGAGGGTTCTCTTTCGGCTACACCTTC; CDR3 protein: CASSQARRGFSFGYTF
V gene: TRBV7-6; J gene: TRBJ2-1; clone size: .; D gene: .; CDR3 DNA: TGTGCCAACATCACCGGGGGCAGAGAATACAATGAGCAGTTCTTC; CDR3 protein: CANITGGREYNEQFF
V gene: TRBV19; J gene: TRBJ2-3; clone size: .; D gene: .; CDR3 DNA: TGTGCCAGTAGGGCTACTTCCTTCTACACAGATACGCAGTATTTT; CDR3 protein: CASRATSFYTDTQYF
V gene: TRBV7-6; J gene: TRBJ2-3; clone size: .; D gene: .; CDR3 DNA: TGTGCCAGCAGCTTCCGGTGGGCAGATACGCAGTATTTT; CDR3 protein: CASSFRWADTQYF
V gene: TRBV18; J gene: TRBJ2-1; clone size: .; D gene: TRBD1; CDR3 DNA: TGTGCCAGCTCACCACCGGGGACAGGGAGGTTAAAAGGTAATGAGCAGTTCTTC; CDR3 protein: CASSPPGTGRLKGNEQFF
V gene: TRBV6-1; J gene: TRBJ1-1; clone size: .; D gene: .; CDR3 DNA: TGTGCCAGCAGTGAGGAAGGTGCGGTGTGGGGGGAAGCTTTCTTT; CDR3 protein: CASSEEGAVWGEAFF
V gene: TRBV5-6; J gene: TRBJ2-5; clone size: few; D gene: .; CDR3 DNA: TGTGCCAGCAGCTTTCCACACCAAGAGACCCAGTACTTC; CDR3 protein: CASSFPHQETQYF
V gene: TRBV19; J gene: TRBJ1-1; clone size: .; D gene: .; CDR3 DNA: TGTGCCAGTAGTACTGGGCGTTTGGGGGCTTTCTTT; CDR3 protein: CASSTGRLGAFF
V gene: TRBV9; J gene: TRBJ2-1; clone size: .; D gene: .; CDR3 DNA: TGTGCCAGCAGCCCCCAGGTAAATGAGCAGTTCTTC; CDR3 protein: CASSPQVNEQFF
V gene: TRBV7-2; J gene: TRBJ2-7; clone size: .; D gene: TRBD1; CDR3 DNA: TGTGCCAGCAGCTTAGAAAGGGGCAGGGGGCTCCACGAGCAGTACTTC; CDR3 protein: CASSLERGRGLHEQYF
V gene: TRBV19; J gene: TRBJ1-2; clone size: .; D gene: TRBD1; CDR3 DNA: TGTGCCAGTAGTATAGGGACAGGGGGCTCTCCTGGTAACTATGGCTACACCTTC; CDR3 protein: CASSIGTGGSPGNYGYTF
V gene: TRBV19; J gene: TRBJ1-2; clone size: few; D gene: .; CDR3 DNA: TGTGCCAGTGGACACGAAGGGGGCTACACCTTC; CDR3 protein: CASGHEGGYTF